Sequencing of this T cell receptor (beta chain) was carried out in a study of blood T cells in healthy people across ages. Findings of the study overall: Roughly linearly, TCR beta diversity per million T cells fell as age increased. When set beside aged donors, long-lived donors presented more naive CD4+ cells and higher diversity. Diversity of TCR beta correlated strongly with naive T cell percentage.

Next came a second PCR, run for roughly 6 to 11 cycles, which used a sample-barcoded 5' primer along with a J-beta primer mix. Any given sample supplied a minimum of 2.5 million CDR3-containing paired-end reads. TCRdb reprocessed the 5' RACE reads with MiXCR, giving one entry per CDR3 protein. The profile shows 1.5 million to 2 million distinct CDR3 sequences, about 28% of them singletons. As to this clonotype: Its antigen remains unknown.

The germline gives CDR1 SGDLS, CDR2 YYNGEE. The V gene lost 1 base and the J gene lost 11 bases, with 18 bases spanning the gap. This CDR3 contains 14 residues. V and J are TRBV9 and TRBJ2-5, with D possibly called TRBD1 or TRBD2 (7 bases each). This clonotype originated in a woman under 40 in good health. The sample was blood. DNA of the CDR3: TGTGCCAGCAGCGTATTGAAGGGGGCGGGAGAGCAGTACTTC. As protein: CASSVLKGAGEQYF.